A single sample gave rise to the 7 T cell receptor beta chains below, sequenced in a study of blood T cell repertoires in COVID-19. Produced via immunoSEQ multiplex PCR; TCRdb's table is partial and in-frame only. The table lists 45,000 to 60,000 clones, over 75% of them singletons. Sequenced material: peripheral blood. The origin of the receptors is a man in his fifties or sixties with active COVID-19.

This CDR3 reads CASRPTRGGIYNEQFF. The CDR3 coding sequence is TGTGCCAGCAGGCCGACCCGTGGGGGCATCTACAATGAGCAGTTCTTC. The rearrangement links TRBV27 to TRBJ2-1; TRBD1 is a possible D gene (6 bases). V shed 6 bases and J shed 3 bases, with 18 bases lying between them. The CDR3 sequence is 16 residues long. Per germline, CDR1 MNHEY and CDR2 SMNVEV (reference sequence).

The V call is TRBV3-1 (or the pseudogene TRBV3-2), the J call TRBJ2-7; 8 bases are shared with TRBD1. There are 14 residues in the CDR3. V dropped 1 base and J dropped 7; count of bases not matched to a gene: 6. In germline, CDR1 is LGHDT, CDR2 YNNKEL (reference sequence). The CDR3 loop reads CASSQAQGAGEQYF. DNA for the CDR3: TGTGCCAGCAGCCAAGCCCAGGGGGCGGGGGAGCAGTACTTC.

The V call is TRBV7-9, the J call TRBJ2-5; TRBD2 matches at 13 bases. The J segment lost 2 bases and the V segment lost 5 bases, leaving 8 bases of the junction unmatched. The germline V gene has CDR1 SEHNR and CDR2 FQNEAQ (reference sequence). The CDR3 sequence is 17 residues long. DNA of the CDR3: TGTGCCAGCAGCCCCCGGACTAGCGGGGGACGGCAAGAGACCCAGTACTTC. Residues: CASSPRTSGGRQETQYF.

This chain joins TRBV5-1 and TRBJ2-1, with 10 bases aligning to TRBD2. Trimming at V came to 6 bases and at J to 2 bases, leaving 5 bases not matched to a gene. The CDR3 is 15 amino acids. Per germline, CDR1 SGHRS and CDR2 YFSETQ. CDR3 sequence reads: CASISGTSAYNEQFF. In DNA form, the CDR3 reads TGCGCCAGCATTTCCGGGACTAGCGCCTACAATGAGCAGTTCTTC.

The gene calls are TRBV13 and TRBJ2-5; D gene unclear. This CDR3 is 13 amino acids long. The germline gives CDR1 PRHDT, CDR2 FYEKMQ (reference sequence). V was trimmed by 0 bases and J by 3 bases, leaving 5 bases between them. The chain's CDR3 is CASSLGRKETQYF. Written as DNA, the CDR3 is TGTGCCAGCAGCTTAGGCAGAAAAGAGACCCAGTACTTC.

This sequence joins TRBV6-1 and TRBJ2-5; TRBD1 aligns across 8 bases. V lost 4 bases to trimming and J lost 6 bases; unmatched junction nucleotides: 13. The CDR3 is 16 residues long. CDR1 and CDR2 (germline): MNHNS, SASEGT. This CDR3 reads CASSGPTGAIRKTQYF. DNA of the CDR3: TGTGCCAGCAGTGGACCGACAGGGGCAATAAGAAAGACCCAGTACTTC.

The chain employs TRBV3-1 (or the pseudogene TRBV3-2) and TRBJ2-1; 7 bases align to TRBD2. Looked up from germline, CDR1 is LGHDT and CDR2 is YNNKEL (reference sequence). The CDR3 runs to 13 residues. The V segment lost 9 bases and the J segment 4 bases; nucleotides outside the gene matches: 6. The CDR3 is CASGGRGYNEQFF. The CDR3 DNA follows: TGTGCCAGTGGAGGGCGGGGGTACAATGAGCAGTTCTTC.